This record covers a single TCR beta chain. The data stem from a study of patients and donors after allogeneic stem cell transplantation. The CDR3 contains 14 residues. V was trimmed by 6 bases and J by 3 bases, leaving 12 bases between them. TCRdb re-analysed the RT-PCR reads in MiXCR, keeping a single row per CDR3 protein. The profile shows about 960,000 distinct CDR3 sequences, more than 15% of them singletons. The sequence came from a human donor who was either an allogeneic HSCT recipient or a stem cell or donor lymphocyte infusion donor (not recorded which). It is not recorded whose cells these are; they may come from a transplant donor. The chain has TRBV12-3 or TRBV12-4 and TRBJ1-3, with D unresolved. The sequenced sample was blood, either unsorted or a sorted T cell fraction (not recorded which). Here the CDR3 reads CASRLRRGGNTIYF. CDR3 nucleotide sequence: TGTGCCAGCAGACTACGGAGAGGTGGAAACACCATATATTTT.